This is a list of T cell receptor beta chains from one sample in a study of T cells in Graves' hyperthyroidism and ophthalmopathy. TCRdb reprocessed the multiplex PCR reads via MiXCR and lists one record per CDR3 protein. Altogether over 500,000 distinct CDR3 sequences are present, roughly 16% being singletons, with the ten largest covering approximately 30%. The material sequenced was blood. The source of these receptors is a woman aged 25 to 39 with Graves' ophthalmopathy. Each CDR3 is given with its conserved first and last residue. A D gene is named only where the DNA matches it firmly. Some rows mark clone size as missing; the rest say once, few, many or name a class of expanded clone.

size: many
J: TRBJ2-3
V: TRBV7-2
D: NA
CDR3: CASSLEAPGLDTQYF
DNA: TGTGCCAGCAGCTTAGAGGCCCCCGGGCTAGATACGCAGTATTTT

size: many
J: TRBJ2-3
V: TRBV7-2
D: NA
CDR3: CASSLKGLDTQYF
DNA: TGTGCCAGCAGCTTAAAGGGGTTAGATACGCAGTATTTT

size: NA
J: TRBJ1-6
V: TRBV2
D: NA
CDR3: CASKLEGGSPLHF
DNA: TGTGCCAGCAAGTTAGAGGGGGGTTCACCCCTCCACTTT

size: many
J: TRBJ2-7
V: TRBV20-1
D: NA
CDR3: CSAGARGQYF
DNA: TGCAGTGCCGGCGCTAGAGGGCAGTACTTC

size: few
J: TRBJ2-3
V: TRBV9
D: NA
CDR3: CASSSGAPSTDTQYF
DNA: TGTGCCAGCTCATCCGGGGCTCCTAGCACAGATACGCAGTATTTT

size: NA
J: TRBJ2-1
V: TRBV24-1
D: NA
CDR3: CATSDEDTITNNEQFF
DNA: TGTGCCACCAGTGATGAAGACACGATCACTAACAATGAGCAGTTCTTC

size: many
J: TRBJ2-3
V: TRBV29-1
D: NA
CDR3: CSVEFGVGGDTQYF
DNA: TGCAGCGTTGAATTTGGGGTAGGGGGAGATACGCAGTATTTT

size: many
J: TRBJ2-3
V: TRBV12-3/TRBV12-4
D: NA
CDR3: CASSFATNSVRDTQYF
DNA: TGTGCCAGCAGTTTTGCCACAAACTCAGTCAGAGATACGCAGTATTTT

size: few
J: TRBJ1-1
V: TRBV12-3/TRBV12-4
D: TRBD1
CDR3: CASSLIDRDTEAFF
DNA: TGTGCCAGCAGCCTTATTGACAGGGACACTGAAGCTTTCTTT

size: many
J: TRBJ2-7
V: TRBV6-5
D: NA
CDR3: CASSYLDGTYEQYF
DNA: TGTGCCAGCAGTTACTTAGACGGCACCTACGAGCAGTACTTC

size: many
J: TRBJ1-2
V: TRBV20-1
D: NA
CDR3: CSARSGNYGYTF
DNA: TGCAGTGCTAGATCAGGGAACTATGGCTACACCTTC

size: many
J: TRBJ2-5
V: TRBV7-8
D: NA
CDR3: CASSPDLLQETQYF
DNA: TGTGCCAGCAGCCCGGACCTACTTCAAGAGACCCAGTACTTC

size: many
J: TRBJ2-7
V: TRBV7-2
D: NA
CDR3: CASNPSPYEQYF
DNA: TGTGCCAGTAACCCCTCGCCCTACGAGCAGTACTTC

size: NA
J: TRBJ2-3
V: TRBV6-5
D: TRBD2
CDR3: CASSSRTSGRPDTQYF
DNA: TGTGCCAGCAGTTCCCGGACTAGCGGGAGGCCAGATACGCAGTATTTT

size: many
J: TRBJ2-5
V: TRBV20-1
D: TRBD2
CDR3: CSAEGTSGVGPETQYF
DNA: TGCAGTGCTGAGGGCACTAGCGGGGTCGGGCCGGAGACCCAGTACTTC

size: few
J: TRBJ2-1
V: TRBV28
D: NA
CDR3: CASSLGAGAGNEQFF
DNA: TGTGCCAGCAGTTTAGGGGCGGGTGCGGGGAATGAGCAGTTCTTC

size: NA
J: TRBJ1-2
V: TRBV27
D: NA
CDR3: CASSDNGQNYGYTF
DNA: TGTGCCAGCAGTGATAATGGACAGAACTATGGCTACACCTTC

size: many
J: TRBJ1-1
V: TRBV5-1
D: TRBD1
CDR3: CASESGQGFNTEAFF
DNA: TGCGCCAGCGAATCGGGACAGGGATTCAACACTGAAGCTTTCTTT

size: NA
J: TRBJ2-1
V: TRBV19
D: TRBD2
CDR3: CASSPQREWIEQFF
DNA: TGTGCCAGTAGCCCTCAGCGGGAGTGGATTGAGCAGTTCTTC

size: NA
J: TRBJ1-4
V: TRBV25-1
D: NA
CDR3: CASSETAGITNEKLFF
DNA: TGTGCCAGCAGTGAAACGGCGGGTATAACTAATGAAAAACTGTTTTTT

size: many
J: TRBJ2-3
V: TRBV10-3
D: TRBD2
CDR3: CATRDYDSTDTQYF
DNA: TGTGCCACCCGGGACTATGATAGCACAGATACGCAGTATTTT

size: NA
J: TRBJ2-2
V: TRBV10-1
D: NA
CDR3: CASSNDFGGGGELFF
DNA: TGCGCCAGCAGTAACGACTTCGGGGGAGGCGGGGAGCTGTTTTTT

size: NA
J: TRBJ2-7
V: TRBV6-2/TRBV6-3
D: NA
CDR3: CASSYERGVQYEQYF
DNA: TGTGCCAGCAGTTACGAGAGGGGGGTTCAGTACGAGCAGTACTTC